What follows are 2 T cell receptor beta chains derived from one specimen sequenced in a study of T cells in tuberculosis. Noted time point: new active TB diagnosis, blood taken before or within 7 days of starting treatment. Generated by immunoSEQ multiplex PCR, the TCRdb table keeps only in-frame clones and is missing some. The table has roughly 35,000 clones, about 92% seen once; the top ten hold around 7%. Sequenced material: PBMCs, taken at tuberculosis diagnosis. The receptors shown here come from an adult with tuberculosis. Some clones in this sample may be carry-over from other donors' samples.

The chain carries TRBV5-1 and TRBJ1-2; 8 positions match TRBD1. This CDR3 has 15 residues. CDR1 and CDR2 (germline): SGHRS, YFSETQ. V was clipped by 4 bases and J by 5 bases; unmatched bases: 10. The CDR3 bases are TGCGCCAGCAGCAGAACGGACAGGGCCGGATATGGCTACACCTTC. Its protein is CASSRTDRAGYGYTF.

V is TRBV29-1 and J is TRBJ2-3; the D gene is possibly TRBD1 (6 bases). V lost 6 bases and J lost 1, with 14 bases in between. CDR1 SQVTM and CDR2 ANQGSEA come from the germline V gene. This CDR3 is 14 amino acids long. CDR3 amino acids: CSVARQAGTDTQYF. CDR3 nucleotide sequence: TGCAGCGTCGCAAGACAGGCTGGCACAGATACGCAGTATTTT.